These 10 T cell receptor beta chains came from one sample sequenced in a study of technical replicates of blood from several donors. Sequencing used immunoSEQ multiplex PCR; TCRdb keeps in-frame clones, though not all of them. The sample lists tens of thousands of clones; roughly 95% were seen once. The sequenced sample consisted of PBMCs. Every receptor here comes from a human donor in good health. Some clones in this sample may be carry-over from other donors' samples.

This clone was counted a single time. The CDR3 loop is CASSVASGVGYTF. CDR3 nucleotides: TGTGCCAGCAGCGTAGCGTCGGGGGTGGGCTACACCTTC. This chain connects TRBV9 to TRBJ1-2; D is perhaps TRBD1 (5 bases). The CDR3 has 13 residues. V was cut by 0 bases and J by 8 bases, with 11 bases left in between. Germline V gene data show CDR1 as SGDLS and CDR2 as YYNGEE.

The J gene is TRBJ2-2, the V gene TRBV5-1, with 13 bases fitting TRBD2. V lost 4 bases, J lost 1 base, and 4 bases stayed unmatched. Germline V gives CDR1 SGHRS, CDR2 YFSETQ. This CDR3 region has 17 residues. The DNA of the CDR3 is TGCGCCAGCAGCGCACGGACTAGCGGGAGGAACACCGGGGAGCTGTTTTTT. This sequence encodes CASSARTSGRNTGELFF.

The count of this clone is one. The chain has TRBV5-6 and TRBJ2-3; D gene ambiguous. Trimming took 1 base from V and 0 from J, leaving 12 bases between them. Germline-derived CDR1 and CDR2 are SGHDT and YYEEEE. The CDR3 runs 16 residues. The CDR3 bases are TGTGCCAGCAGCTTGCGTTTACAGCCTAGCACAGATACGCAGTATTTT. Its translation: CASSLRLQPSTDTQYF.

V gene TRBV15 combines with J gene TRBJ2-5, with 12 bases aligning to TRBD2. Looked up from germline, CDR1 is LNHNV and CDR2 is YYDKDF (reference sequence). The CDR3 runs to 17 residues. The J segment lost 5 bases and the V segment lost 0 bases, leaving 7 bases of the junction unmatched. In DNA, the CDR3 is TGTGCCACCAGCAGAGATCGGGGACTAGCGGGCTGGGAGACCCAGTACTTC. This translates into CATSRDRGLAGWETQYF. The full variable domain, rest sourced from reference TRBV15 and TRBJ2-5, is DAMVIQNPRYQVTQFGKPVTLSCSQTLNHNVMYWYQQKSSQAPKLLFHYYDKDFNNEADTPDNFQSRRPNTSFCFLDIRSPGLGDTAMYLCATSRDRGLAGWETQYFGPGTRLLVL.

To note about this clone: Other DNA sequences from this sample encode an identical CDR3 as well. The rearrangement uses TRBV2 and TRBJ1-5, with TRBD1 matching over 11 bases. Trimming took 6 bases from V and 4 from J; bases not matched to a gene: 2. CDR1 is SNHLY, CDR2 FYNNEI, per germline. The length of the CDR3 is 14 residues. The chain's CDR3 is CASSGTGGNQPQHF. The CDR3 nucleotides are TGTGCCAGCAGCGGGACAGGGGGGAATCAGCCCCAGCATTTT. The whole variable domain, remainder taken from reference TRBV2 and TRBJ1-5, is EPEVTQTPSHQVTQMGQEVILRCVPISNHLYFYWYRQILGQKVEFLVSFYNNEISEKSEIFDDQFSVERPDGSNFTLKIRSTKLEDSAMYFCASSGTGGNQPQHFGDGTRLSIL.

This chain links TRBV2 with TRBJ1-1; the D is unclear. The CDR3 contains 14 residues. Germline CDR1 is SNHLY and CDR2 is FYNNEI. V shed 7 bases and J shed 0 bases, with 12 bases lying between them. DNA of the CDR3: TGTGCCAGCACCTCTACCTTAATGAACACTGAAGCTTTCTTT. It encodes CASTSTLMNTEAFF. The entire variable domain, with the rest obtained from reference TRBV2 and TRBJ1-1, is as follows: EPEVTQTPSHQVTQMGQEVILRCVPISNHLYFYWYRQILGQKVEFLVSFYNNEISEKSEIFDDQFSVERPDGSNFTLKIRSTKLEDSAMYFCASTSTLMNTEAFFGQGTRLTVV.

The V gene is TRBV9, the J gene TRBJ1-2; D perhaps matches TRBD1 (5 bases). V lost 4 bases and J 7 bases, leaving 23 bases between the germline ends. There are 16 residues in the CDR3. Germline-derived CDR1 and CDR2 are SGDLS and YYNGEE. The CDR3: CASSFRETAVIFGYTF. CDR3 sequence (DNA): TGTGCCAGCAGCTTTCGCGAGACAGCCGTAATCTTTGGCTACACCTTC.

This sequence joins TRBV5-1 and TRBJ2-1; 9 nucleotides line up with TRBD1. Losses at the gene ends were 4 bases for V and 5 bases for J; bases not matched to a gene: 10. This CDR3 has 16 amino acids. Germline V gene sequence: CDR1 SGHRS, CDR2 YFSETQ. CDR3 loop: CASSQTTGGANNEQFF. The DNA for the CDR3 is TGCGCCAGCAGCCAGACTACAGGGGGCGCTAACAATGAGCAGTTCTTC.

This sequence joins TRBV19 and TRBJ1-2; possible D gene TRBD1, 6 bases. CDR1 LNHDA and CDR2 SQIVND come from the germline V gene (reference sequence). This CDR3 comprises 13 residues. Trimming stripped 6 bases from V and 4 bases from J, with 12 bases between. The CDR3 coding sequence is TGTGCCAGTAGCCAAACAGGGTCCTATGGCTACACCTTC. It translates to CASSQTGSYGYTF.

For the CDR3, the DNA is TGTGCCAGCAGTTACCGCCAGATGAACACTGAAGCTTTCTTT. It translates to CASSYRQMNTEAFF. The gene calls are TRBV6-5 and TRBJ1-1; no firm D call. Trimming removed 2 bases at V and 0 bases at J, with 7 bases between. This CDR3 comprises 14 residues. In germline, CDR1 is MNHEY, CDR2 SVGAGI.